Listed below are T cell receptor beta chains from one sample, sequenced in a study of molecular identifiers for immune sequencing clone quantification. TCRdb redid the calling of the PCR reads with MiXCR, one entry per CDR3 protein. The top ten hold about 0.84% of the sample, which has under 600,000 distinct CDR3 sequences, about 22% seen once. Specimen: naive CD8+ T cells from blood, with Jurkat cell RNA spiked in. These receptors were collected from a human donor in good health. Some libraries in this study had Jurkat cell RNA spiked in. CDR3s include the opening cysteine and the closing phenylalanine or tryptophan. D genes are given only for firm matches. Clone size is stated in some rows and not others, as once, few, many or a class when expanded.

CDR3 protein: CAPRCPGVSETQYF
CDR3 DNA: TGTGCTCCCCGTTGCCCCGGGGTTTCGGAGACCCAGTACTTC
clone size: many
J gene: TRBJ2-5
V gene: TRBV6-5
D gene: .

CDR3 protein: CASSITGGSEAFF
CDR3 DNA: TGTGCCAGCAGTATTACAGGGGGGTCAGAAGCTTTCTTT
clone size: .
J gene: TRBJ1-1
V gene: TRBV28
D gene: TRBD1

CDR3 protein: CASSLDGRDYNEQFF
CDR3 DNA: TGTGCCAGCAGTCTTGACGGACGGGACTACAATGAGCAGTTCTTC
clone size: few
J gene: TRBJ2-1
V gene: TRBV12-3/TRBV12-4
D gene: .

CDR3 protein: CASSQGPQGNEQYF
CDR3 DNA: TGCGCCAGCAGCCAGGGACCACAGGGCAACGAGCAGTACTTC
clone size: many
J gene: TRBJ2-7
V gene: TRBV4-1
D gene: .

CDR3 protein: CASGPGVSYEQYF
CDR3 DNA: TGTGCCAGCGGGCCAGGGGTCTCCTACGAGCAGTACTTC
clone size: many
J gene: TRBJ2-7
V gene: TRBV27
D gene: .

CDR3 protein: CASSQGLLAGDYNEQFF
CDR3 DNA: TGCGCCAGCAGCCAAGGTCTATTGGCGGGGGACTACAATGAGCAGTTCTTC
clone size: .
J gene: TRBJ2-1
V gene: TRBV4-3
D gene: TRBD2

CDR3 protein: CATSGFGWETNTGELFF
CDR3 DNA: TGTGCCACCTCCGGCTTTGGGTGGGAGACGAACACCGGGGAGCTGTTTTTT
clone size: .
J gene: TRBJ2-2
V gene: TRBV15
D gene: .

CDR3 protein: CASSFGRGTYGQYF
CDR3 DNA: TGTGCCAGCAGTTTTGGCAGGGGAACCTACGGGCAGTACTTC
clone size: .
J gene: TRBJ2-7
V gene: TRBV28
D gene: .

CDR3 protein: CASRAAGEGWYEQYF
CDR3 DNA: TGTGCCAGCAGAGCCGCGGGAGAGGGGTGGTACGAGCAGTACTTC
clone size: many
J gene: TRBJ2-7
V gene: TRBV28
D gene: TRBD2

CDR3 protein: CSVEDLRPAESGNTIYF
CDR3 DNA: TGCAGCGTTGAAGATTTAAGGCCGGCAGAGTCTGGAAACACCATATATTTT
clone size: few
J gene: TRBJ1-3
V gene: TRBV29-1
D gene: .

CDR3 protein: CASSLVGQGADTQYF
CDR3 DNA: TGTGCCAGCAGCTTAGTAGGACAGGGAGCCGATACGCAGTATTTT
clone size: many
J gene: TRBJ2-3
V gene: TRBV7-9
D gene: TRBD1

CDR3 protein: CASSQETSGGYYNEQFF
CDR3 DNA: TGCGCCAGCAGCCAAGAGACTAGCGGGGGGTATTACAATGAGCAGTTCTTC
clone size: few
J gene: TRBJ2-1
V gene: TRBV4-1
D gene: TRBD2

CDR3 protein: CASSPTPTANTEAFF
CDR3 DNA: TGTGCCAGCAGCCCCACTCCAACAGCGAACACTGAAGCTTTCTTT
clone size: many
J gene: TRBJ1-1
V gene: TRBV5-6
D gene: .

CDR3 protein: CSVWGEGYGYTF
CDR3 DNA: TGCAGCGTGTGGGGTGAAGGCTATGGCTACACCTTC
clone size: few
J gene: TRBJ1-2
V gene: TRBV29-1
D gene: .

CDR3 protein: CASSAPAGYEQYF
CDR3 DNA: TGTGCCAGTAGTGCCCCCGCCGGTTACGAGCAGTACTTC
clone size: few
J gene: TRBJ2-7
V gene: TRBV19
D gene: .

CDR3 protein: CASSAGGLGTNEKLFF
CDR3 DNA: TGTGCCAGCAGCGCCGGGGGGCTGGGGACCAATGAAAAACTGTTTTTT
clone size: .
J gene: TRBJ1-4
V gene: TRBV7-6
D gene: .

CDR3 protein: CASRAGPSYEQYF
CDR3 DNA: TGTGCCAGCAGAGCGGGACCCTCCTACGAGCAGTACTTC
clone size: many
J gene: TRBJ2-7
V gene: TRBV27
D gene: TRBD2

CDR3 protein: CASSPQGTDYEQYF
CDR3 DNA: TGTGCCAGCAGCCCCCAGGGCACCGACTACGAGCAGTACTTC
clone size: .
J gene: TRBJ2-7
V gene: TRBV7-6
D gene: .

CDR3 protein: CASSFEGAPEAFF
CDR3 DNA: TGTGCCAGCAGTTTTGAGGGGGCCCCTGAAGCTTTCTTT
clone size: many
J gene: TRBJ1-1
V gene: TRBV12-3/TRBV12-4
D gene: TRBD1

CDR3 protein: CASSLDPYNEQFF
CDR3 DNA: TGTGCCAGCAGCTTAGACCCCTACAATGAGCAGTTCTTC
clone size: many
J gene: TRBJ2-1
V gene: TRBV7-6
D gene: .

CDR3 protein: CASSQRGVTGELFF
CDR3 DNA: TGTGCCAGCAGTCAAAGAGGGGTGACCGGGGAGCTGTTTTTT
clone size: .
J gene: TRBJ2-2
V gene: TRBV7-6
D gene: .

CDR3 protein: CASTSARSQAVSGANVLTF
CDR3 DNA: TGTGCCAGCACCTCGGCCCGTTCACAGGCAGTTTCTGGGGCCAACGTCCTGACTTTC
clone size: .
J gene: TRBJ2-6
V gene: TRBV9
D gene: .

CDR3 protein: CASSLSTSGTYEQYF
CDR3 DNA: TGTGCCAGCAGTTTATCGACTAGCGGGACCTACGAGCAGTACTTC
clone size: .
J gene: TRBJ2-7
V gene: TRBV28
D gene: TRBD2

CDR3 protein: CASSQETGTSTDTQYF
CDR3 DNA: TGTGCCAGCAGCCAAGAAACCGGGACAAGCACAGATACGCAGTATTTT
clone size: few
J gene: TRBJ2-3
V gene: TRBV3-1
D gene: .

CDR3 protein: CASSQESGRAGDTQYF
CDR3 DNA: TGCGCCAGCAGCCAAGAGAGCGGGAGGGCTGGAGATACGCAGTATTTT
clone size: .
J gene: TRBJ2-3
V gene: TRBV4-3
D gene: TRBD2

CDR3 protein: CASGPWGSYEQYF
CDR3 DNA: TGTGCCAGCGGACCCTGGGGGTCCTACGAGCAGTACTTC
clone size: .
J gene: TRBJ2-7
V gene: TRBV7-2
D gene: .

CDR3 protein: CASSLGGAFSPLHF
CDR3 DNA: TGTGCCAGCAGTTTGGGGGGGGCGTTCTCACCCCTCCACTTT
clone size: .
J gene: TRBJ1-6
V gene: TRBV27
D gene: .

CDR3 protein: CASSQASGTPFNTGELFF
CDR3 DNA: TGTGCCAGCAGCCAAGCCTCCGGGACCCCTTTTAACACCGGGGAGCTGTTTTTT
clone size: few
J gene: TRBJ2-2
V gene: TRBV3-1
D gene: .

CDR3 protein: CASRTLAGDTDTQYF
CDR3 DNA: TGTGCCAGCAGAACCCTAGCGGGAGACACAGATACGCAGTATTTT
clone size: many
J gene: TRBJ2-3
V gene: TRBV27
D gene: TRBD2

CDR3 protein: CASRLRTGTDTQYF
CDR3 DNA: TGTGCCAGCAGACTCCGGACAGGAACAGATACGCAGTATTTT
clone size: few
J gene: TRBJ2-3
V gene: TRBV6-5
D gene: TRBD1

CDR3 protein: CASSYPTGALGDQPQHF
CDR3 DNA: TGTGCCAGCAGTTACCCGACAGGGGCCCTTGGGGATCAGCCCCAGCATTTT
clone size: many
J gene: TRBJ1-5
V gene: TRBV6-6
D gene: TRBD1

CDR3 protein: CASSLGTSAGELFF
CDR3 DNA: TGTGCCAGCAGTTTAGGGACTAGCGCCGGGGAGCTGTTTTTT
clone size: .
J gene: TRBJ2-2
V gene: TRBV27
D gene: TRBD2

CDR3 protein: CASKAGAPHQPQHF
CDR3 DNA: TGTGCCAGTAAAGCAGGGGCGCCTCATCAGCCCCAGCATTTT
clone size: few
J gene: TRBJ1-5
V gene: TRBV19
D gene: .

CDR3 protein: CATLQTTSGYKSGELFF
CDR3 DNA: TGTGCCACCCTACAAACCACTAGCGGTTATAAGTCCGGGGAGCTGTTTTTT
clone size: .
J gene: TRBJ2-2
V gene: TRBV19
D gene: TRBD2

CDR3 protein: CASSPERVAGGDEQYF
CDR3 DNA: TGTGCCAGCAGCCCCGAGAGGGTGGCGGGAGGAGACGAGCAGTACTTC
clone size: many
J gene: TRBJ2-7
V gene: TRBV7-9
D gene: TRBD2

CDR3 protein: CSVEEVGELFF
CDR3 DNA: TGCAGCGTTGAGGAGGTTGGGGAGCTGTTTTTT
clone size: .
J gene: TRBJ2-2
V gene: TRBV29-1
D gene: .

CDR3 protein: CASRIQDSSYEQYF
CDR3 DNA: TGTGCCAGCAGGATCCAGGATTCGTCCTACGAGCAGTACTTC
clone size: .
J gene: TRBJ2-7
V gene: TRBV6-5
D gene: .

CDR3 protein: CASSMGQGGFEQYF
CDR3 DNA: TGTGCCAGCAGTATGGGACAGGGAGGGTTTGAGCAGTACTTC
clone size: .
J gene: TRBJ2-7
V gene: TRBV27
D gene: TRBD1

CDR3 protein: CASSQKTSGSLTDTQYF
CDR3 DNA: TGCGCCAGCAGCCAGAAAACTAGCGGGAGTTTGACAGATACGCAGTATTTT
clone size: few
J gene: TRBJ2-3
V gene: TRBV4-1
D gene: TRBD2

CDR3 protein: CASTRGSGNEETQYF
CDR3 DNA: TGTGCCAGCACTCGTGGGTCTGGGAATGAAGAGACCCAGTACTTC
clone size: .
J gene: TRBJ2-5
V gene: TRBV14
D gene: .

CDR3 protein: CASSYGGSNEQYF
CDR3 DNA: TGTGCCAGCAGTTACGGGGGGTCCAACGAGCAGTACTTC
clone size: many
J gene: TRBJ2-7
V gene: TRBV6-5
D gene: .

CDR3 protein: CASTITTTTSTDTQYF
CDR3 DNA: TGTGCCAGCACCATTACGACTACTACTAGCACAGATACGCAGTATTTT
clone size: many
J gene: TRBJ2-3
V gene: TRBV7-9
D gene: .

CDR3 protein: CASSLLAGGRNTGELFF
CDR3 DNA: TGTGCCAGCAGTTTGCTAGCGGGGGGAAGAAACACCGGGGAGCTGTTTTTT
clone size: many
J gene: TRBJ2-2
V gene: TRBV27
D gene: TRBD2

CDR3 protein: CASSVAKLAGKDTQYF
CDR3 DNA: TGTGCCAGCAGCGTAGCTAAACTAGCCGGGAAGGATACGCAGTATTTT
clone size: .
J gene: TRBJ2-3
V gene: TRBV9
D gene: .

CDR3 protein: CASSLGFQGGGCNKQFF
CDR3 DNA: TGTGCCAGCAGCTTAGGCTTCCAGGGGGGCGGCTGCAATAAGCAGTTCTTC
clone size: .
J gene: TRBJ2-1
V gene: TRBV11-2
D gene: .

CDR3 protein: CASSSRDRGWEQYF
CDR3 DNA: TGTGCCAGCAGCTCCCGGGACAGGGGTTGGGAGCAGTACTTC
clone size: many
J gene: TRBJ2-7
V gene: TRBV5-4
D gene: TRBD1

CDR3 protein: CASKGELGVTYEQYF
CDR3 DNA: TGTGCCAGCAAGGGAGAACTGGGAGTCACCTACGAGCAGTACTTC
clone size: few
J gene: TRBJ2-7
V gene: TRBV28
D gene: .

CDR3 protein: CASGLGGLRTYEQYF
CDR3 DNA: TGTGCCAGCGGCTTAGGGGGCCTTCGGACCTACGAGCAGTACTTC
clone size: .
J gene: TRBJ2-7
V gene: TRBV11-2
D gene: TRBD1

CDR3 protein: CASSQGRPDYKNIQYF
CDR3 DNA: TGTGCCAGCAGCCAGGGGAGGCCGGACTACAAAAACATTCAGTACTTC
clone size: many
J gene: TRBJ2-4
V gene: TRBV7-9
D gene: .

CDR3 protein: CASSFGPSQGPYEQYF
CDR3 DNA: TGTGCCAGCAGCTTCGGACCCTCCCAGGGCCCCTACGAGCAGTACTTC
clone size: .
J gene: TRBJ2-7
V gene: TRBV7-6
D gene: .

CDR3 protein: CASSPTVGSSRDEQYF
CDR3 DNA: TGTGCCAGCAGCCCAACGGTGGGGTCGAGCAGAGACGAGCAGTACTTC
clone size: .
J gene: TRBJ2-7
V gene: TRBV7-6
D gene: .

CDR3 protein: CASRENPGTAATDTQYF
CDR3 DNA: TGTGCCAGCAGGGAGAACCCCGGGACCGCGGCCACAGATACGCAGTATTTT
clone size: few
J gene: TRBJ2-3
V gene: TRBV6-4
D gene: .

CDR3 protein: CASSQELAGMGETQYF
CDR3 DNA: TGTGCCAGCAGCCAAGAACTAGCGGGGATGGGGGAGACCCAGTACTTC
clone size: .
J gene: TRBJ2-5
V gene: TRBV4-2
D gene: TRBD2

CDR3 protein: CASSPRDRGYEQYF
CDR3 DNA: TGCGCCAGCAGCCCCCGGGACAGGGGTTACGAGCAGTACTTC
clone size: many
J gene: TRBJ2-7
V gene: TRBV7-6
D gene: TRBD1